The clone carrying this T cell receptor beta chain was detected only a few times. Its antigen is currently unknown. This table comes from immunoSEQ multiplex PCR, and its TCRdb copy is limited to in-frame clones, with some not included. The sample holds around 1,200 clones; around 36% are singletons and the top ten take roughly 12%. This CDR3 spans 14 amino acids. This sample was taken from a study of T cells in localized non-small cell lung cancer. Study results and caveats: Heterogeneity remains possible because sequencing was limited to only one tumor region. Adjacent lung was found to contain a median approximately 60 of the top 100 tumor clones. The greatest T cell clonality was found in uninvolved adjacent lung (higher than in tumor).

This clonotype originated in a male donor at least 60 years old with stage II squamous cell lung carcinoma. The V and J genes are TRBV22-1 and TRBJ2-7. TRBV22-1 is an annotated pseudogene. The material sequenced was lung tumor tissue, taken before any cancer treatment. The CDR3 DNA is TGTGCCAGCAGTGAACGGGGCGGTCCGGACGAGCAGTACTTC. As protein: CASSERGGPDEQYF.